This T cell receptor beta chain comes out of a study of T cells in localized non-small cell lung cancer. General study findings and limits: A raised T cell density in blood coincided with lengthier overall survival. Heterogeneity stays possible, as sequencing covered only one tumor region. Median detection of top 100 tumor clones in adjacent lung was roughly 61 clones. Of the tissues analyzed, uninvolved adjacent lung showed maximal T cell clonality, greater than tumor.

The germline V gene has CDR1 KGHSH and CDR2 LQKENI. V was shortened by 0 bases and J by 1 base, with 4 bases between the two germline ends. This CDR3 is built from 13 residues. Of note for this clone: Its specificity is not known.

Sequencing used immunoSEQ multiplex PCR; TCRdb keeps in-frame clones, though not all of them. The sample contains under 2,500 clones, nearly 40% of which appear only once. V is TRBV18 and J is TRBJ2-7; D unclear. Sequencing was performed on lung tumor tissue, taken before any cancer treatment. This receptor was obtained from a male donor at least 60 years old with stage II squamous cell lung carcinoma. The CDR3 nucleotides read TGTGCCAGCTCACCACCGGTGTCCTACGAGCAGTACTTC. Its protein product is CASSPPVSYEQYF.